This T cell receptor (beta chain) was found in a study of shared clonotypes between healthy human individuals. Broader study findings: Limited genetic and exposure-history diversity came from having few donors. Naive CD4 clonotype sharing across a handful of donors was approximately 5%.

V shed 7 bases and J shed 2 bases, with 28 bases lying between them. Germline CDR1 and CDR2: SGHRS and YFSETQ. The CDR3 totals 19 residues. The naive CD8 fraction comprised CD45RO-negative cells positively selected for CCR7 and excluded terminally differentiated effector memory CD45RA+ cells. The repertoire was sequenced with immunoSEQ multiplex PCR; TCRdb's copy has only in-frame clones and lacks some. The sample lists about 800,000 clones; 90% to 98% were seen once. As concerns this clone: Its antigen is as yet unknown.

The TCR comes from a man between 25 and 39 years old in good health. The chain links TRBV5-1 to TRBJ1-5, with a tentative D call TRBD1 (6 bases). Sequenced material: naive CD8+ T cells sorted from blood. The CDR3 loop reads CASAPPIETGPKGNQPQHF. Written as DNA, the CDR3 is TGCGCCAGCGCCCCCCCAATCGAAACAGGGCCAAAGGGCAATCAGCCCCAGCATTTT.